Here is one T cell receptor beta chain with its context. The same CDR3 also results from other DNA sequences found in this sample. This sample is drawn from a study of shared clonotypes between healthy human individuals. The wider study: Each donor had three CD4 naive, three CD4 memory, two CD8 naive and one CD8 memory plate.

Sequencing used immunoSEQ multiplex PCR; TCRdb keeps in-frame clones, though not all of them. The top ten clones hold 0.89% of a sample with about 1.1 million clones, roughly 77% of them seen once. The study enrolled healthy HIV-negative adults without recent acute infections or vaccinations as donors. The CDR3 totals 15 residues. The V end was cut by 5 bases, the J end by 0 bases, with 10 bases between. Looked up from germline, CDR1 is SGHTA and CDR2 is FQGTGA. Input material: memory CD4+ T cells from PBMCs. Subset meaning: CD45RA-negative fraction. V usage is TRBV7-3 and J usage is TRBJ2-2; possible D gene TRBD1, 6 bases. The receptor's source is a man younger than 30 in good health. Some clones in this sample may be carry-over from other donors' samples. The CDR3 here is CASSPGTPNTGELFF. In DNA, the CDR3 is TGTGCCAGCAGCCCTGGGACACCGAACACCGGGGAGCTGTTTTTT.